This T cell receptor (beta chain) was retrieved from a study of blood T cells in healthy people across ages. CDR1 ENHRY and CDR2 SYGVKD come from the germline V gene. The CDR3 sequence is 14 residues long. This clonotype has more than one count but fewer than ten. A second PCR, run for about 7 to 12 cycles, used a sample-barcoded 5' primer plus a J-beta primer mix. Researchers report that each sample yielded at least 2.5 million CDR3-containing paired-end reads. TCRdb recomputed calls from the 5' RACE reads with MiXCR, one row per CDR3 protein. The table includes 660,000 or so distinct CDR3 sequences, 45% to 65% detected once.

This clonotype was obtained from a man aged 55 to 70 in good health. The genes are TRBV10-3 and TRBJ2-5; tentative D call: TRBD1 (5 bases). The J call is doubtful: the DNA matches TRBJ2-7 better. The sample was blood. The CDR3 reads CAISENLGRGEQYF. CDR3 in DNA: TGTGCCATCAGTGAAAACCTGGGAAGGGGCGAGCAGTACTTC.